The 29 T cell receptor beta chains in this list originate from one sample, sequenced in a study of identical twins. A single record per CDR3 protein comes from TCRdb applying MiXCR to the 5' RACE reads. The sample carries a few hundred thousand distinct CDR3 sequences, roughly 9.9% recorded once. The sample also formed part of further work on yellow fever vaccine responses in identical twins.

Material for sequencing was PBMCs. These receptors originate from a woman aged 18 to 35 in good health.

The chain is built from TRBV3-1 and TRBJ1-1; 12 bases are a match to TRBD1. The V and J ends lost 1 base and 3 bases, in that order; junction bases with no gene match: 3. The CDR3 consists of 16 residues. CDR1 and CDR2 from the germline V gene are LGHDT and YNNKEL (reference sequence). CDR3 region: CASSQVGQGAHTEAFF. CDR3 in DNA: TGTGCCAGCAGCCAAGTGGGACAGGGGGCTCACACTGAAGCTTTCTTT.

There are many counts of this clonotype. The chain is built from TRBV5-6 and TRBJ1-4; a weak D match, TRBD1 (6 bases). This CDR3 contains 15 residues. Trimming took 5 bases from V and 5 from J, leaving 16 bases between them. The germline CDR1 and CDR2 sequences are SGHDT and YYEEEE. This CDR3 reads CASSPTTGPNEKLFF. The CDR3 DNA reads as TGTGCCAGCAGTCCAACGACAGGACCGAATGAAAAACTGTTTTTT.

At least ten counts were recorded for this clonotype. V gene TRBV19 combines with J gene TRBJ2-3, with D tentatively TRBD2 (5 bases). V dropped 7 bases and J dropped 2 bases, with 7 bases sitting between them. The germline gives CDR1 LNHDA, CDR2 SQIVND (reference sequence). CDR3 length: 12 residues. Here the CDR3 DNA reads TGTGCCAGTAAGGACTTCACAGATACGCAGTATTTT. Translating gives CASKDFTDTQYF.

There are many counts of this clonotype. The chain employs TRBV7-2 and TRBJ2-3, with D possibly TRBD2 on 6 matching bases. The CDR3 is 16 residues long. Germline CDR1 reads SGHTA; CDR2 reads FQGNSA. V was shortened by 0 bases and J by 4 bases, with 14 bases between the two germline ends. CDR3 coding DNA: TGTGCCAGCAGCTTAGCGCCGGGGGTGGGTTCAGATACGCAGTATTTT. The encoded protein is CASSLAPGVGSDTQYF.

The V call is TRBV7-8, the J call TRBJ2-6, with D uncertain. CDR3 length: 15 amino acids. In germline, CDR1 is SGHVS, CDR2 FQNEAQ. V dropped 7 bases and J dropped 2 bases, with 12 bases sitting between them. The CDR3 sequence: CASKRQTAGANVLTF. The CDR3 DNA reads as TGTGCCAGCAAGAGGCAGACCGCTGGGGCCAACGTCCTGACTTTC.

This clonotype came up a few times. DNA of the CDR3: TGCAGCGGGGCCCGCCCGCCCGGGGAGCTGTTTTTT. As protein: CSGARPPGELFF. The J gene is TRBJ2-2, the V gene TRBV29-1; D call uncertain. CDR1 is SQVTM and CDR2 is ANQGSEA in the germline V gene. The ends were cut back, 7 bases at V and 6 bases at J, with 12 bases in the middle. The CDR3 has 12 residues.

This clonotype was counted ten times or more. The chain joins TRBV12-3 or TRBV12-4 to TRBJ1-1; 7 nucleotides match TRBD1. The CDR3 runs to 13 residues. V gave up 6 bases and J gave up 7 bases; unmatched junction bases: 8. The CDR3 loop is CASSLRQGSEAFF. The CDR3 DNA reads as TGTGCCAGCAGCCTAAGACAGGGCAGTGAAGCTTTCTTT.

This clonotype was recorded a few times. CDR3 nucleotide sequence: TGCGCCAGCAGCTTCGATCCGGGACAGACCTACGAGCAGTACTTC. Translating gives CASSFDPGQTYEQYF. The chain uses TRBV5-1 and TRBJ2-7; 7 bases fit TRBD1. Trimming cost V 2 bases and J 2 bases; bases outside gene matches: 7. Germline V gene data show CDR1 as SGHRS and CDR2 as YFSETQ. The CDR3 totals 15 residues. Combining the CDR3 with reference TRBV5-1 and TRBJ2-7 gives the whole variable domain KAGVTQTPRYLIKTRGQQVTLSCSPISGHRSVSWYQQTPGQGLQFLFEYFSETQRNKGNFPGRFSGRQFSNSRSEMNVSTLELGDSALYLCASSFDPGQTYEQYFGPGTRLTVT.

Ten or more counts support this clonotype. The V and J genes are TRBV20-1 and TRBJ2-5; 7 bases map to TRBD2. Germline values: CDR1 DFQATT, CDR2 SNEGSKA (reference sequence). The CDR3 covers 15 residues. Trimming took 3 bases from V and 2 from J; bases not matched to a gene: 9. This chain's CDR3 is CSASWLAVKQETQYF. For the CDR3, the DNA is TGCAGTGCTAGCTGGCTAGCGGTAAAACAAGAGACCCAGTACTTC.

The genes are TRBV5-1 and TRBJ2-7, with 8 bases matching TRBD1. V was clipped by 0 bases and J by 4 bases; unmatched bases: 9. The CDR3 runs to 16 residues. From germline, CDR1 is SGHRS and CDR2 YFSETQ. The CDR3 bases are TGCGCCAGCAGCTTGGGGGGGTGGGACAGGCCTTACGAGCAGTACTTC. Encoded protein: CASSLGGWDRPYEQYF.

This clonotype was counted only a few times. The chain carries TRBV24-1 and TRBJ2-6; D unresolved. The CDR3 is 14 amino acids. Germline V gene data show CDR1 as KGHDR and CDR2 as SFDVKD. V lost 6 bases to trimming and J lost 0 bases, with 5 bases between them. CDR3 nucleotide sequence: TGTGCCACCAGTCAGGACTCTGGGGCCAACGTCCTGACTTTC. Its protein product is CATSQDSGANVLTF.

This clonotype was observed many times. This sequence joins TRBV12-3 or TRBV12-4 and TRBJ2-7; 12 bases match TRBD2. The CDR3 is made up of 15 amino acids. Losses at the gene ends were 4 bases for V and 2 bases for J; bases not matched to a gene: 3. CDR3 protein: CASSSSSGGAYEQYF. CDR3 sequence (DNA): TGTGCCAGCAGTTCATCTAGCGGGGGGGCCTACGAGCAGTACTTC.

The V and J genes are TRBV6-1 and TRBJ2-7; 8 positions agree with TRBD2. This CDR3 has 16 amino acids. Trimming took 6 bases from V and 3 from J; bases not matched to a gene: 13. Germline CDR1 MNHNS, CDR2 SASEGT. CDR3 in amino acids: CASSPLTGGALYEQYF. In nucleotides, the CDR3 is TGTGCCAGCAGCCCGCTGACGGGGGGGGCCCTCTACGAGCAGTACTTC.

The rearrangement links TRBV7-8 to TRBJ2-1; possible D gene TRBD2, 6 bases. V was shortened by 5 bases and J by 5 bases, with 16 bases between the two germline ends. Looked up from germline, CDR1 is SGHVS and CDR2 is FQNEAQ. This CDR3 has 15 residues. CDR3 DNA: TGTGCCAGCAGCATTTACGGGAGTTTCGACAATGAGCAGTTCTTC. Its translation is CASSIYGSFDNEQFF.

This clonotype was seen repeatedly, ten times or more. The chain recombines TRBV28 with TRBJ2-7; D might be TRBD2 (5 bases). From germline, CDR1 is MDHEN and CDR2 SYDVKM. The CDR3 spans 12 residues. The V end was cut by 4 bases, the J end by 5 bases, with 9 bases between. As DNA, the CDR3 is TGTGCCAGCAGTTCCCCGAGGGACGAGCAGTACTTC. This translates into CASSSPRDEQYF.

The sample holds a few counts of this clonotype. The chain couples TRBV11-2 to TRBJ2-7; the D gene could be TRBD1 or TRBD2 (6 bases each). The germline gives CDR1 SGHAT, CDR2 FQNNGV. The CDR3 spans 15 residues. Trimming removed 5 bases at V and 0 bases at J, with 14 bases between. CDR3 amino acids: CASSSRGVSSYEQYF. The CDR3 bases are TGTGCCAGCAGCAGTAGGGGGGTATCCTCCTACGAGCAGTACTTC.

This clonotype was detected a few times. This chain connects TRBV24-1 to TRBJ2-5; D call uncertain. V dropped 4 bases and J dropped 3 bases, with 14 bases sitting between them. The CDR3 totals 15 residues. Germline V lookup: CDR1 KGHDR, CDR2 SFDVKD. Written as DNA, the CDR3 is TGTGCCACCAGTGAGTCGAAGGCAGACGAAGAGACCCAGTACTTC. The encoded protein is CATSESKADEETQYF.

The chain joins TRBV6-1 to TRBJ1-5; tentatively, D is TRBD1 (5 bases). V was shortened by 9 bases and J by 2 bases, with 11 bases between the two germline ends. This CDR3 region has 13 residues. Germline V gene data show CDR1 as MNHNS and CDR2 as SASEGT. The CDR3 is CASKGTGNQPQHF. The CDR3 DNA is TGTGCCAGTAAGGGGACGGGCAATCAGCCCCAGCATTTT.

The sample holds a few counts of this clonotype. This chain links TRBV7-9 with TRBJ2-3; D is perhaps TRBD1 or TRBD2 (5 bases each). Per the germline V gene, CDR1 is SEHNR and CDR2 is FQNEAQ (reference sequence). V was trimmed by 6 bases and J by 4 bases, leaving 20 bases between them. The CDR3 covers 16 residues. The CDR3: CASSYLRDRSPDTQYF. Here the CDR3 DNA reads TGTGCCAGCAGTTACCTCCGGGACCGCAGCCCAGATACGCAGTATTTT.

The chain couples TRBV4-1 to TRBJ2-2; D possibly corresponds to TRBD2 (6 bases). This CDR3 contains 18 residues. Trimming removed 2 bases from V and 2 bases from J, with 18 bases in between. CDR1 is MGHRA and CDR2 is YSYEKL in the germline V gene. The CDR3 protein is CASSQFGPGTFNTGELFF. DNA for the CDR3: TGCGCCAGCAGCCAATTTGGGCCCGGGACTTTTAACACCGGGGAGCTGTTTTTT.

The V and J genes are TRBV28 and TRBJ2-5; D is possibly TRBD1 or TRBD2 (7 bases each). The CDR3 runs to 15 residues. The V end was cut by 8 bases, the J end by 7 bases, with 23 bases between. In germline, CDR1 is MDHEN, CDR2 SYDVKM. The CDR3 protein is CASLLRDSPGGTQYF. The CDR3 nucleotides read TGTGCCAGCCTTCTCCGGGACAGTCCGGGGGGGACCCAGTACTTC.

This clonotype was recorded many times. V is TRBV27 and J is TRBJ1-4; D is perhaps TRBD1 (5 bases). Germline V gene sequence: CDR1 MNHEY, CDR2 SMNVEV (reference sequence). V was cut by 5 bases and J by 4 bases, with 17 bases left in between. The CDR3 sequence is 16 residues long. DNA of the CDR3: TGTGCCAGCAGTCTACAGGAGCCGTTAGTTAATGAAAAACTGTTTTTT. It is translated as CASSLQEPLVNEKLFF.

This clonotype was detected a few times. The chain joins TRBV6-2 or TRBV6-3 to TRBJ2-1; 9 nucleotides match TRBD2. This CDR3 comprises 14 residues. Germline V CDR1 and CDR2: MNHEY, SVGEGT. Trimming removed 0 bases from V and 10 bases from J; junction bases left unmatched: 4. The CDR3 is CASSYSLTSGEQFF. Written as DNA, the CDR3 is TGTGCCAGCAGTTACTCCCTGACTAGCGGAGAGCAGTTCTTC.

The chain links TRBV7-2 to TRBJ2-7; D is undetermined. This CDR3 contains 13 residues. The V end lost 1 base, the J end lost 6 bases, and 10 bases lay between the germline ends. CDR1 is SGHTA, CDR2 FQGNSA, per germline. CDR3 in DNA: TGTGCCAGCAGCTTAGATTTCAAGGCCGAGCAGTACTTC. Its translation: CASSLDFKAEQYF.

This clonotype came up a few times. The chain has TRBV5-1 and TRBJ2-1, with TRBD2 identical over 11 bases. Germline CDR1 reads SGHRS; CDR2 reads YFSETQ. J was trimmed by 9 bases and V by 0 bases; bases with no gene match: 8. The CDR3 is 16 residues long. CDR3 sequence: CASSLELAGALSEQFF. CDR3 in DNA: TGCGCCAGCAGCTTGGAACTAGCGGGGGCTCTTAGTGAGCAGTTCTTC.

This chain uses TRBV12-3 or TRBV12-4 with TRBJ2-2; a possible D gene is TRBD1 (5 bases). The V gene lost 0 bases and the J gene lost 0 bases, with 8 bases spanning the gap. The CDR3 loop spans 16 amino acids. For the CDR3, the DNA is TGTGCCAGCAGTTTAGCGGGGCTTCCGAACACCGGGGAGCTGTTTTTT. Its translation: CASSLAGLPNTGELFF.

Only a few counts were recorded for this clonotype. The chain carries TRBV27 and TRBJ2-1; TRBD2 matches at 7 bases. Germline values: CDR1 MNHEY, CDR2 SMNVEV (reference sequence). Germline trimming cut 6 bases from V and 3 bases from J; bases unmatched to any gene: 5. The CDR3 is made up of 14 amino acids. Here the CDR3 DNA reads TGTGCCAGCAGCGAACTAGCGAGCTACAATGAGCAGTTCTTC. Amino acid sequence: CASSELASYNEQFF.

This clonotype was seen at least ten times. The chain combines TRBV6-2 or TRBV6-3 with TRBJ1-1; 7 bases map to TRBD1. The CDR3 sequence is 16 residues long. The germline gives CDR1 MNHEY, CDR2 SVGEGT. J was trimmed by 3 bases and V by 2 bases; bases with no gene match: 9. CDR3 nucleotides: TGTGCCAGCAGTTACGAGCTTGGGCAGGGGGACACTGAAGCTTTCTTT. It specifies CASSYELGQGDTEAFF.

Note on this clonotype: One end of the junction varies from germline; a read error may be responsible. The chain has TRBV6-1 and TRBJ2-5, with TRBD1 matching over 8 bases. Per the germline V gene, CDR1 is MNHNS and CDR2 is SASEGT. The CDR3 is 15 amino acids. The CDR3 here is CASSDPGQGTEAQYF. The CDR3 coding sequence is TGTGCCAGCAGTGACCCAGGACAGGGAACAGAGGCCCAGTACTTC.